This paragraph covers one T cell receptor (beta chain) sequence. Its antigen remains unknown. Other nucleotide sequences from this sample produce the same CDR3. This table comes from immunoSEQ multiplex PCR, and its TCRdb copy is limited to in-frame clones, with some not included. Of 2 million to 2.5 million clones in the sample, more than 85% were seen once. The CDR3 totals 11 residues. V lost 5 bases to trimming and J lost 2 bases, with 2 bases between them. The germline V gene encodes CDR1 SEHNR and CDR2 FQNEAQ (reference sequence). This entry is derived from a study of shared clonotypes between healthy human individuals. Study observations and caveats: The sampled material consisted only of blood, and tissue repertoires are likely to differ. Larger estimated richness was generally seen in naive subsets than in memory subsets.

The specimen sequenced was naive CD4+ T cells from PBMCs. Subset defined: CD45RA+ positively selected. The sequence came from a man younger than 35 in good health. Some clones in this sample may be carry-over from other donors' samples. This chain connects TRBV7-9 to TRBJ2-3, with D unresolved. The CDR3, as DNA: TGTGCCAGCAGCCACACAGATACGCAGTATTTT. Its translation: CASSHTDTQYF. The full variable domain, completed using reference TRBV7-9 and TRBJ2-3, is DTGVSQNPRHKITKRGQNVTFRCDPISEHNRLYWYRQTLGQGPEFLTYFQNEAQLEKSRLLSDRFSAERPKGSFSTLEIQRTEQGDSAMYLCASSHTDTQYFGPGTRLTVL.